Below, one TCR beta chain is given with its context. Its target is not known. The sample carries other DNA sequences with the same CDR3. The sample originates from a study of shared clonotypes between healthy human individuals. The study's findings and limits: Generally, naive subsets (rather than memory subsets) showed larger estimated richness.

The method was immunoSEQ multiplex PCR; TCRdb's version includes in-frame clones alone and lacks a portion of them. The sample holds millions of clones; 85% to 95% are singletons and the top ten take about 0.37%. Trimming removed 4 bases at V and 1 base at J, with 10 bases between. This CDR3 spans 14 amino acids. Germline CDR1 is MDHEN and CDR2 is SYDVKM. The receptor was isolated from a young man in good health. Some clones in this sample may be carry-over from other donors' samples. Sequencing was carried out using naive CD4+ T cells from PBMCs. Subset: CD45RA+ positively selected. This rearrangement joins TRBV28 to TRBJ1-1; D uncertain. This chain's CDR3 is CASSSPGRNTEAFF. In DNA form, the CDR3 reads TGTGCCAGCAGTTCCCCCGGTCGGAACACTGAAGCTTTCTTT.